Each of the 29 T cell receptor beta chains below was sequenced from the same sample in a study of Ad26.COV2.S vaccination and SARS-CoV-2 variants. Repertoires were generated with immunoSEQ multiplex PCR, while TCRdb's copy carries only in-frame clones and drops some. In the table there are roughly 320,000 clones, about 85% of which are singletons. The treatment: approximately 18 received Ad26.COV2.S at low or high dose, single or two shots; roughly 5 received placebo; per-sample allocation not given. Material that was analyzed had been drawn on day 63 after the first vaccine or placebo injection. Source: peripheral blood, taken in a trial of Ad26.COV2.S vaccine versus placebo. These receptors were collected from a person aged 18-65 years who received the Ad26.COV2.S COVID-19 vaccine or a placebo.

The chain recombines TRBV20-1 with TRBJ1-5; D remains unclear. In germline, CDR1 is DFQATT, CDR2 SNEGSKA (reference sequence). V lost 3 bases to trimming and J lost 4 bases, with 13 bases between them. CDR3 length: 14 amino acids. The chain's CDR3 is CSASASGLNQPQHF. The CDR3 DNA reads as TGCAGTGCTAGTGCGTCGGGCCTTAATCAGCCCCAGCATTTT.

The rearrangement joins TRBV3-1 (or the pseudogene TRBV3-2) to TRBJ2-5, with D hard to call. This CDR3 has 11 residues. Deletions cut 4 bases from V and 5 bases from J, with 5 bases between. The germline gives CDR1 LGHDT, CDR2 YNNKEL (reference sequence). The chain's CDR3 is CASSLLETQYF. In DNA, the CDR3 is TGTGCCAGCAGCCTACTGGAGACCCAGTACTTC.

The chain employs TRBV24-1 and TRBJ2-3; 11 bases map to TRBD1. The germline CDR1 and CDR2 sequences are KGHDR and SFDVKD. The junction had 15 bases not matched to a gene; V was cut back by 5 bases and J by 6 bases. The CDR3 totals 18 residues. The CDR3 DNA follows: TGTGCCACCAGTGGTCTGGGGGGGACAGGGGGTTTGTGGGATACGCAGTATTTT. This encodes CATSGLGGTGGLWDTQYF.

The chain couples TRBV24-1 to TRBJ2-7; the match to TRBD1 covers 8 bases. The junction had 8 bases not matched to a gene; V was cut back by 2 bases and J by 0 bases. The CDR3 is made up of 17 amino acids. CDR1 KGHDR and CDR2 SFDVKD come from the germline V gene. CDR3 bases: TGTGCCACCAGTGATTCCCCGGGACAGGCCACCTCCTACGAGCAGTACTTC. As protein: CATSDSPGQATSYEQYF.

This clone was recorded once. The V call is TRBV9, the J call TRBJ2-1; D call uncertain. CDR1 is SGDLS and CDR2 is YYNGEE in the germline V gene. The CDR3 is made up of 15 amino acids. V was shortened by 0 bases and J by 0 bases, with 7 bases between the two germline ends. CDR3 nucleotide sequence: TGTGCCAGCAGCGTAGCCTCAAGCTCCTACAATGAGCAGTTCTTC. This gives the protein CASSVASSSYNEQFF.

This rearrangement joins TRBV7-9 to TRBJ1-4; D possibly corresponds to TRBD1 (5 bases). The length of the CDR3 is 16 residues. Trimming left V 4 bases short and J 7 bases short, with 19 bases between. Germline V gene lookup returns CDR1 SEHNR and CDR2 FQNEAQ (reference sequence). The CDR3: CASSSPSGPRGEKLFF. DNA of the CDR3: TGTGCCAGCAGCTCTCCGTCCGGGCCAAGGGGTGAAAAACTGTTTTTT.

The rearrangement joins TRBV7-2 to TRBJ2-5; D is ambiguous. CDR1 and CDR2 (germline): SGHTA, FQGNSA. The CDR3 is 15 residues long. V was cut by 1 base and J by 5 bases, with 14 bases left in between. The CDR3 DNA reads TGTGCCAGCAGCTTAGTCGGCTATTTAAGTGAGACCCAGTACTTC. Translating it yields CASSLVGYLSETQYF.

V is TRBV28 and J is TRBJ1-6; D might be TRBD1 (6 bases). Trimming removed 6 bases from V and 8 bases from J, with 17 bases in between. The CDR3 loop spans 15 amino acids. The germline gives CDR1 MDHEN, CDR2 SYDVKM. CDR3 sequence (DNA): TGTGCCAGCAGCCCCGGGACACCCACAGATTCACCCCTCCACTTT. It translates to CASSPGTPTDSPLHF.

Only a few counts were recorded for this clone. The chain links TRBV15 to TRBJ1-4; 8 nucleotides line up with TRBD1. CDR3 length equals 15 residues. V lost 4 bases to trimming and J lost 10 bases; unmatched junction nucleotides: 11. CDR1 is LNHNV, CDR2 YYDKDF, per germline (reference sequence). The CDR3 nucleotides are TGTGCCACCAGCACGGGACAGGCGATAGTGGGAAAACTGTTTTTT. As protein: CATSTGQAIVGKLFF.

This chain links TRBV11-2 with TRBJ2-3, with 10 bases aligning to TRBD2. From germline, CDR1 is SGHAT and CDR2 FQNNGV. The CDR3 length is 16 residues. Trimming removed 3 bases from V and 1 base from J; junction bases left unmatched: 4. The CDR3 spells CASSFSGGAGTDTQYF. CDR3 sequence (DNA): TGTGCCAGCAGCTTCAGCGGGGGGGCCGGCACAGATACGCAGTATTTT.

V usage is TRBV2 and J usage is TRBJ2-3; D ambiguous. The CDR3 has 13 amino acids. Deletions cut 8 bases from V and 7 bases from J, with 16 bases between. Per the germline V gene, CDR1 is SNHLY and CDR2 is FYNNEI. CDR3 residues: CASHPGDLYTQYF. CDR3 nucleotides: TGTGCCAGCCATCCCGGAGACTTATATACGCAGTATTTT.

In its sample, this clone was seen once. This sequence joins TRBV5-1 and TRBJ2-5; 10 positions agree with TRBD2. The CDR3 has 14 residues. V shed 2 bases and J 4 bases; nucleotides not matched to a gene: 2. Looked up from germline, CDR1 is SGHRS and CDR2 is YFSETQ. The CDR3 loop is CASSFGLAVETQYF. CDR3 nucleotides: TGCGCCAGCAGCTTCGGACTAGCGGTAGAGACCCAGTACTTC.

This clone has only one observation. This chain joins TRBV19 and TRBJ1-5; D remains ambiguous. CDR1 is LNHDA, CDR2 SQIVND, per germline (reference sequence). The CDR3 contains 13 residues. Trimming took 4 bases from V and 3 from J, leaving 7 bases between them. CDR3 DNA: TGTGCCAGTAGTACCACATACAATCAGCCCCAGCATTTT. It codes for CASSTTYNQPQHF.

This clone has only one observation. CDR3 in amino acids: CASRPGQVNYGYTF. CDR3 DNA: TGTGCCAGCAGACCAGGACAGGTGAACTATGGCTACACCTTC. The J gene is TRBJ1-2, the V gene TRBV7-9; 7 positions match TRBD1. The CDR3 spans 14 residues. The V and J ends lost 6 bases and 2 bases, in that order; junction bases with no gene match: 6. The germline V gene has CDR1 SEHNR and CDR2 FQNEAQ (reference sequence).

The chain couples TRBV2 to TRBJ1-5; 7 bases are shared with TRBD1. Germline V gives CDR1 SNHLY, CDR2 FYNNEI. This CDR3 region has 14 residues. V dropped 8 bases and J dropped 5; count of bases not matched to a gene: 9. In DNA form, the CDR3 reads TGTGCCAGCGGAATCGGGACAGAGGATCAGCCCCAGCATTTT. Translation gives CASGIGTEDQPQHF.

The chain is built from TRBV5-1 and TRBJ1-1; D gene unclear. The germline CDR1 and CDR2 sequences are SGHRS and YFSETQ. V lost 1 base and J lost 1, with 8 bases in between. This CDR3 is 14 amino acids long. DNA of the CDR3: TGCGCCAGCAGCTTGACGGCAGAGAACACTGAAGCTTTCTTT. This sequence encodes CASSLTAENTEAFF.

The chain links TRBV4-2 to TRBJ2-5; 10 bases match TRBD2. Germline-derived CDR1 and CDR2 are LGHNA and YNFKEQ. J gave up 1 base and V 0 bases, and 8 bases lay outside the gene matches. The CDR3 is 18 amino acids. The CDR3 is CASSQDPAAGGSQETQYF. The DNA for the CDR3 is TGTGCCAGCAGCCAAGACCCGGCAGCGGGGGGGTCCCAAGAGACCCAGTACTTC.

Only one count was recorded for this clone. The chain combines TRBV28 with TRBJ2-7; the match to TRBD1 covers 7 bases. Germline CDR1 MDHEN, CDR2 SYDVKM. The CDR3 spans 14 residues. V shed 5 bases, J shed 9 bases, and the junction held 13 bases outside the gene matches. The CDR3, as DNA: TGTGCCAGCAGTCCTCAGGACAGGCCGACCGGGCAGTACTTC. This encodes CASSPQDRPTGQYF.

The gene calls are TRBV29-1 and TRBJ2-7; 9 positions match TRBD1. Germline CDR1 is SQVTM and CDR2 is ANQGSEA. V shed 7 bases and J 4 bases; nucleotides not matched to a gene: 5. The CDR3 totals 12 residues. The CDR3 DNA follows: TGCAGCGGGGGACAGGGAGCTTACGAGCAGTACTTC. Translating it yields CSGGQGAYEQYF.

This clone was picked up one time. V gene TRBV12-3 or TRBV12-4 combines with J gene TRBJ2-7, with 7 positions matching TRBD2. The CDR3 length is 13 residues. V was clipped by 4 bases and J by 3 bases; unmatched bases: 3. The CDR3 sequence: CASSYRDYYEQYF. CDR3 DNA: TGTGCCAGCAGTTACCGGGACTACTACGAGCAGTACTTC.

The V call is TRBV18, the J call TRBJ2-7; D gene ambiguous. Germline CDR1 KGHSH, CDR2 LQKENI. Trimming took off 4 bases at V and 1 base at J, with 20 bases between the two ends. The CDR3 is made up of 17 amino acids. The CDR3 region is CASSLTFSGNPSYEQYF. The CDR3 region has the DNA TGTGCCAGCTCACTCACTTTTTCCGGCAATCCTTCCTACGAGCAGTACTTC.

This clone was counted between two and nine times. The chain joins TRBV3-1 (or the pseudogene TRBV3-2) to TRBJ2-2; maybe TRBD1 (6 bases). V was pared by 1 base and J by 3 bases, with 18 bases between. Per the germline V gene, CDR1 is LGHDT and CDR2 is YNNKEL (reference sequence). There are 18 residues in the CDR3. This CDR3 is CASSQVPLRGTYTGELFF. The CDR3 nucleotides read TGTGCCAGCAGCCAAGTACCGCTCAGGGGAACTTACACCGGGGAGCTGTTTTTT.

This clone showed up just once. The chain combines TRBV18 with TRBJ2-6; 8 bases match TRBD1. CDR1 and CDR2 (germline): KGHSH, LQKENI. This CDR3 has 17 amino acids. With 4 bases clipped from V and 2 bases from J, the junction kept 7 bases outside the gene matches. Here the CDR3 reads CASSRVRGLAGANVLTF. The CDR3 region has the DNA TGTGCCAGCTCACGAGTCAGGGGGCTCGCTGGGGCCAACGTCCTGACTTTC.

The CDR3 loop reads CASSARTAPNYGYTF. The CDR3 nucleotides are TGTGCCAGCAGCGCACGGACGGCCCCTAACTATGGCTACACCTTC. V is TRBV9 and J is TRBJ1-2, with D unclear. The CDR3 has 15 residues. Deletions cut 3 bases from V and 0 bases from J, with 12 bases between. The germline V gene encodes CDR1 SGDLS and CDR2 YYNGEE.

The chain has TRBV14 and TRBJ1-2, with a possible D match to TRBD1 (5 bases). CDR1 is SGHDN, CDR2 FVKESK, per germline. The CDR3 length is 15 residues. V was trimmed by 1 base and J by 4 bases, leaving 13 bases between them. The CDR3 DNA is TGTGCCAGCAGCCAAGGAACTTGGGACCTCTATGGCTACACCTTC. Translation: CASSQGTWDLYGYTF.

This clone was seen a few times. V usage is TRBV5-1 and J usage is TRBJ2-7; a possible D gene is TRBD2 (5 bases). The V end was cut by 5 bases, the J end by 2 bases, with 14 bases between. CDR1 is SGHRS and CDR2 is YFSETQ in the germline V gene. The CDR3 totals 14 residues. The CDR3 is CASRSGGLTYEQYF. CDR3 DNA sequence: TGCGCCAGCAGGAGTGGAGGTCTGACCTACGAGCAGTACTTC.

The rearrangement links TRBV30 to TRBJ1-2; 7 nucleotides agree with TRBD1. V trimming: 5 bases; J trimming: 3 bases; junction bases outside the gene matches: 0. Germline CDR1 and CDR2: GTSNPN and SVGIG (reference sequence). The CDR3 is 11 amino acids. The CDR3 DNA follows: TGTGCCTGGGGACAGGACTATGGCTACACCTTC. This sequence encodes CAWGQDYGYTF.

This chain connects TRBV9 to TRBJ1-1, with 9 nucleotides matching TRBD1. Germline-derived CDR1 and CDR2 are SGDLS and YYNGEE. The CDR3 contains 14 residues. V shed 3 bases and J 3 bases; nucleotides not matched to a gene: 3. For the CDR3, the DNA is TGTGCCAGCAGCGGGGGACAGGGACACACTGAAGCTTTCTTT. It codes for CASSGGQGHTEAFF.

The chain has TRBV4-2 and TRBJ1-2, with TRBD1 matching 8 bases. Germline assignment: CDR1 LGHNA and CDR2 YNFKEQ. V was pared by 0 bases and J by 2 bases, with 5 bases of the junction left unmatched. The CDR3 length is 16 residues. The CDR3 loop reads CASSQDWTGNNYGYTF. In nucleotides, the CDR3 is TGTGCCAGCAGCCAAGACTGGACAGGGAACAACTATGGCTACACCTTC.